This T cell receptor beta chain was retrieved from a study of CD8 T cells in ankylosing spondylitis. Study-wide results and limits: A CD8+ phenotype characterized the disease-linked clones, which were relatively rare in peripheral blood. Previous work reported some of these motif variants in the synovial fluid and blood of reactive arthritis.

This clonotype showed up just a few times. What it binds is unknown. Libraries of TCR beta came from quantitative 5'-RACE with molecular barcodes. One entry per CDR3 protein, called by TCRdb with MiXCR from the 5' RACE reads. The repertoire holds 250,000 to 300,000 distinct CDR3 sequences, with about 19% as singletons. The TCR was taken from a male donor with ankylosing spondylitis or in good health (not recorded which). The specimen was blood, either unsorted or a sorted T cell fraction (not recorded which).

The CDR3 nucleotides read TGTGCCACCGAACCGGGACCGACGGCCGGGGAGCTGTTTTTT. Its translation: CATEPGPTAGELFF. The chain has TRBV24-1 and TRBJ2-2, with D possibly being TRBD1 or TRBD2 (5 bases each). The CDR3 contains 14 residues. Trimming cost V 9 bases and J 6 bases, with 16 bases left between them. CDR1 is KGHDR, CDR2 SFDVKD, per germline.